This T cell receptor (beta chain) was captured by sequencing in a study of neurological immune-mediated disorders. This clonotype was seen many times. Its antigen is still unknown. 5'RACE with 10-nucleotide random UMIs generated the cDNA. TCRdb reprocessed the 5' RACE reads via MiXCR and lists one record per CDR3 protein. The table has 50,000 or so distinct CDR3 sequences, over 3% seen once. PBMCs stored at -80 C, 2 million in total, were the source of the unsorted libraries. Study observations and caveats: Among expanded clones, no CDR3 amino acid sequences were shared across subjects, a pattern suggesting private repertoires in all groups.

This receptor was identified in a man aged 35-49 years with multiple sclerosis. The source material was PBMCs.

CDR3 DNA sequence: TGTGCCAGCAGTAGAGGGACAGGGGGCAGTTCACCCCTCCACTTT. This sequence encodes CASSRGTGGSSPLHF. The rearrangement links TRBV12-3 or TRBV12-4 to TRBJ1-6; TRBD1 aligns across 12 bases. J was trimmed by 9 bases and V by 5 bases; bases with no gene match: 5. CDR3 length equals 15 residues.